The present TCR beta chain was sequenced within a study of cytomegalovirus exposure and HLA in healthy donors. For the study at large: From about 179 million T cells, an earlier analysis saw approximately 110 million unique TCR beta sequences.

60 Vbeta and 13 Jbeta primers were used in PCR. Sequencing was performed with immunoSEQ multiplex PCR; in TCRdb, only in-frame clones are kept and a portion is missing. The sample consists of 98,000 or so clones, more than 60% of them appearing once. The CDR3 runs to 15 residues. Germline-derived CDR1 and CDR2 are SGHVS and FQNEAQ. J lost 3 bases, V lost 5 bases, and 4 bases had no gene match. This sequence originates from a man aged 55 to 70 in good health and CMV-seropositive. The V call is TRBV7-8, the J call TRBJ2-2, with 9 bases identical to TRBD1. Sequenced material: PBMCs. The CDR3 protein is CASSGTGGYTGELFF. The CDR3 nucleotides read TGTGCCAGCAGCGGTACAGGGGGCTACACCGGGGAGCTGTTTTTT.